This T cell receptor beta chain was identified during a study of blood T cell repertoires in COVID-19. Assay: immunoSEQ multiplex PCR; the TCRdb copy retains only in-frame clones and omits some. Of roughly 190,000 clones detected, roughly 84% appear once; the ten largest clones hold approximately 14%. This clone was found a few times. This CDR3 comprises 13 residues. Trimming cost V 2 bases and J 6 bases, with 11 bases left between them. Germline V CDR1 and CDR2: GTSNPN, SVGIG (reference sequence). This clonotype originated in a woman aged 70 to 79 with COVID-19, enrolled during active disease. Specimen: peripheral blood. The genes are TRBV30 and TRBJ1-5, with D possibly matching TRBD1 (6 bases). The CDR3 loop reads CAWSQGPGQPQHF. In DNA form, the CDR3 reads TGTGCCTGGAGTCAGGGGCCCGGTCAGCCCCAGCATTTT.